A selection of T cell receptor beta chains follows, all from one sample in a study of blood T cell repertoires in COVID-19. Repertoires were generated with immunoSEQ multiplex PCR, while TCRdb's copy carries only in-frame clones and drops some. The sample contains about 210,000 clones, roughly nine tenths of which appear only once. The sample was peripheral blood. These receptor sequences come from a man under 40 with acute or convalescent COVID-19. Each CDR3 is given with its conserved first and last residue. The D gene is left open where the match is weak. Not every row has a clone size; where given, it reads once, few, many or a size class.

CDR3 protein,CDR3 DNA,J gene,clone size,V gene,D gene
CAISSRGAVQETQYF,TGTGCCATCAGCTCACGGGGGGCGGTACAAGAGACCCAGTACTTC,TRBJ2-5,-,TRBV10-3,-
CASSEDRGSPLHF,TGCGCCAGCAGCGAAGACAGGGGTTCACCCCTCCACTTT,TRBJ1-6,-,TRBV5-1,TRBD1
CAGSEGIQTVYGYTF,TGTGCCGGCAGTGAAGGTATACAGACGGTCTATGGCTACACCTTC,TRBJ1-2,-,TRBV6-1,-
CASSATYRGTIDTNSPLHF,TGTGCCAGCAGTGCAACATACAGGGGAACAATTGATACTAATTCACCCCTCCACTTT,TRBJ1-6,-,TRBV6-1,TRBD1
CASSPGQVTDTQYF,TGTGCCAGCAGCCCCGGACAGGTCACAGATACGCAGTATTTT,TRBJ2-3,-,TRBV7-3,TRBD1
CASSQQFTGELFF,TGTGCCAGCAGCCAACAGTTCACCGGGGAGCTGTTTTTT,TRBJ2-2,-,TRBV14,-
CASSRTSGKVYEQYF,TGTGCCAGCAGCCGGACTAGCGGGAAGGTCTACGAGCAGTACTTC,TRBJ2-7,-,TRBV6-5,TRBD2
CASSVGTSGQPSF,TGTGCCAGCAGTGTTGGGACTTCTGGGCAACCTTCATTC,TRBJ2-7,-,TRBV6-2/TRBV6-3,-
CAGIVDSGNEKLFF,TGTGCCGGGATAGTGGACTCCGGTAATGAAAAACTGTTTTTT,TRBJ1-4,-,TRBV30,-
CASSAQSGTSGSSYNEQFF,TGTGCCAGCAGCGCACAATCCGGGACTAGCGGGAGCTCCTACAATGAGCAGTTCTTC,TRBJ2-1,-,TRBV7-8,TRBD2
CASSLVQGAGNTIYF,TGCGCCAGCAGCTTGGTACAGGGAGCTGGAAACACCATATATTTT,TRBJ1-3,-,TRBV5-1,-
CASSQAGGGTEAFF,TGCGCCAGCAGCCAAGCTGGGGGCGGCACTGAAGCTTTCTTT,TRBJ1-1,-,TRBV4-1,-
CASSQVSSGSWGETQYF,TGTGCCAGCAGCCAAGTGAGCAGCGGGAGTTGGGGAGAGACCCAGTACTTC,TRBJ2-5,-,TRBV3-1/TRBV3-2,TRBD2
CASSVITLGRGEQYF,TGTGCCAGCAGCGTTATAACCCTGGGGAGGGGGGAGCAGTACTTC,TRBJ2-7,-,TRBV7-9,-
CASSRPSIGTDTQYF,TGCGCCAGCAGCCGTCCTAGCATAGGCACAGATACGCAGTATTTT,TRBJ2-3,-,TRBV4-1,-
CASSLAPSGGPYQETQYF,TGTGCCAGCAGCTTAGCGCCTAGCGGGGGACCGTACCAAGAGACCCAGTACTTC,TRBJ2-5,-,TRBV7-2,TRBD2
CASKVLAEYEQYF,TGTGCCAGCAAAGTGCTAGCAGAATACGAGCAGTACTTC,TRBJ2-7,-,TRBV28,-
CARSCLPTITANYGYTF,TGTGCCAGAAGCTGCCTTCCTACGATAACTGCTAACTATGGCTACACCTTC,TRBJ1-2,few,TRBV5-3,-
CASQYSNQPQHF,TGTGCCAGCCAGTATAGCAATCAGCCCCAGCATTTT,TRBJ1-5,-,TRBV6-5,-
CASSLARDEAFF,TGTGCCAGCAGCTTAGCCAGGGATGAAGCTTTCTTT,TRBJ1-1,-,TRBV7-9,-
CSVEGGSDGTVAYEQYF,TGCAGCGTTGAGGGCGGGAGTGATGGTACTGTAGCCTACGAGCAGTACTTC,TRBJ2-7,-,TRBV29-1,TRBD2
CASSTWTGDGKKLFF,TGTGCCAGCAGCACGTGGACAGGGGACGGGAAAAAACTGTTTTTT,TRBJ1-4,once,TRBV5-8,TRBD1
CASSYSGTSYEQYF,TGTGCCAGCAGTTACTCCGGGACTAGCTACGAGCAGTACTTC,TRBJ2-7,-,TRBV6-6,TRBD2
CASSRGQATYLDSNQPQHF,TGTGCCAGCAGCCGTGGACAGGCCACCTACTTAGATAGCAATCAGCCCCAGCATTTT,TRBJ1-5,-,TRBV28,TRBD1
CATSSFADSNYGYTF,TGTGCCACCAGTTCATTTGCGGACAGCAACTATGGCTACACCTTC,TRBJ1-2,-,TRBV15,-
CASAMGEGYGYTF,TGTGCTAGTGCCATGGGGGAGGGCTATGGCTACACCTTC,TRBJ1-2,-,TRBV12-5,-